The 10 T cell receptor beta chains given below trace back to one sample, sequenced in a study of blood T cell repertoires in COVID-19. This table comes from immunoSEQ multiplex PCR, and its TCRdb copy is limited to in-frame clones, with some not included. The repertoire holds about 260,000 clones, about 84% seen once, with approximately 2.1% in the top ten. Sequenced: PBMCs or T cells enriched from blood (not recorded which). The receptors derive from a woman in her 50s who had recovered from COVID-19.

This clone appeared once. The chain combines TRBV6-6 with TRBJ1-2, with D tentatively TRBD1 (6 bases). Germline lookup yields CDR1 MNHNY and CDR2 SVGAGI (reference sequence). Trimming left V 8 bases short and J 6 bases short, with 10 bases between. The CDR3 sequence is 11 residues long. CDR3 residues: CASAYRDGYTF. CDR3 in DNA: TGTGCCAGCGCCTACAGGGATGGCTACACCTTC.

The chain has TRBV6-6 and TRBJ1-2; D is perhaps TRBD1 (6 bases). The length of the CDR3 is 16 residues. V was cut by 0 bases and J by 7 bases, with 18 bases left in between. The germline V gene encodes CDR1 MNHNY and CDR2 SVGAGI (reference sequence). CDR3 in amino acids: CASSYSSQGRDRGYTF. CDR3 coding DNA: TGTGCCAGCAGTTACTCGTCGCAGGGGAGGGATCGTGGCTACACCTTC.

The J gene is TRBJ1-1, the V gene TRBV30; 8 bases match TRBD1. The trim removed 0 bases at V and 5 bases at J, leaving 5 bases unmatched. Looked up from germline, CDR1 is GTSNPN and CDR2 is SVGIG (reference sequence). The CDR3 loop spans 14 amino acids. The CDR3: CAWSVPGGKTEAFF. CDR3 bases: TGTGCCTGGAGTGTACCAGGGGGCAAAACTGAAGCTTTCTTT. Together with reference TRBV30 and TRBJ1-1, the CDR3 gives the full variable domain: SQTIHQWPATLVQPVGSPLSLECTVEGTSNPNLYWYRQAAGRGLQLLFYSVGIGQISSEVPQNLSASRPQDRQFILSSKKLLLSDSGFYLCAWSVPGGKTEAFFGQGTRLTVV.

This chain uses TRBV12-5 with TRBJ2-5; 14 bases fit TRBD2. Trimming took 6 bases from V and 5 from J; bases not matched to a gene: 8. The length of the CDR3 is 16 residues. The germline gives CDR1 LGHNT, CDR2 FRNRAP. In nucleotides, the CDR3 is TGTGCTAGTGGACGACTAGCGGGGGGGCTTGGGGAGACCCAGTACTTC. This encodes CASGRLAGGLGETQYF.

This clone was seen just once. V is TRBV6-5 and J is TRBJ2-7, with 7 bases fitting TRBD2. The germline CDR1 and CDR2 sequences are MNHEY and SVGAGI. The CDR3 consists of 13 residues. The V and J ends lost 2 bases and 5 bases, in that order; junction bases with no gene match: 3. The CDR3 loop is CASSYMGLNEQYF. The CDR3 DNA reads TGTGCCAGCAGTTACATGGGACTAAACGAGCAGTACTTC.

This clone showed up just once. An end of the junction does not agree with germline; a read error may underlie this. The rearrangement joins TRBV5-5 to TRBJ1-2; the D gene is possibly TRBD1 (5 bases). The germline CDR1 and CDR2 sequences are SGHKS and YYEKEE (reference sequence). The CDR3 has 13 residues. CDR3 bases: TGTGCCAGCAGCTTAAACACAGGTAGTCGGAGTCCGTTC. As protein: CASSLNTGSRSPF.

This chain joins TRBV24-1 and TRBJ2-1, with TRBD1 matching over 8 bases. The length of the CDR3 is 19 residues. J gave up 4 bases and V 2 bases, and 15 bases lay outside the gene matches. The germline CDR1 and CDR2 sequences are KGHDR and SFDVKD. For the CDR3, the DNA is TGTGCCACCAGTGATTCCCCCCAGCCAGGGGGCGCGAGGTACAATGAGCAGTTCTTC. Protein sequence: CATSDSPQPGGARYNEQFF.

The CDR3 DNA sequence: TGTGCCAGCTCACCAGCGGATAGGGGGAGGGACACTGAAGCTTTCTTT. Translating gives CASSPADRGRDTEAFF. V and J are TRBV18 and TRBJ1-1, with D tentatively TRBD1 (6 bases). V gave up 2 bases and J gave up 3 bases, with 16 bases separating them. CDR3 length equals 16 residues. CDR1 and CDR2 (germline): KGHSH, LQKENI. Complete variable domain (other parts from reference TRBV18 and TRBJ1-1): NAGVMQNPRHLVRRRGQEARLRCSPMKGHSHVYWYRQLPEEGLKFMVYLQKENIIDESGMPKERFSAEFPKEGPSILRIQQVVRGDSAAYFCASSPADRGRDTEAFFGQGTRLTVV.

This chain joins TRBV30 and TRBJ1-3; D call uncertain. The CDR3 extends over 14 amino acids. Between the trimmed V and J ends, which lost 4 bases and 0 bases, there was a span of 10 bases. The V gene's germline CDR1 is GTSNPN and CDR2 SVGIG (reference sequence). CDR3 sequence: CAWTGPYSGNTIYF. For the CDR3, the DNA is TGTGCCTGGACTGGGCCCTACTCTGGAAACACCATATATTTT. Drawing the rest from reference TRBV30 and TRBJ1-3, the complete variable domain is SQTIHQWPATLVQPVGSPLSLECTVEGTSNPNLYWYRQAAGRGLQLLFYSVGIGQISSEVPQNLSASRPQDRQFILSSKKLLLSDSGFYLCAWTGPYSGNTIYFGEGSWLTVV.

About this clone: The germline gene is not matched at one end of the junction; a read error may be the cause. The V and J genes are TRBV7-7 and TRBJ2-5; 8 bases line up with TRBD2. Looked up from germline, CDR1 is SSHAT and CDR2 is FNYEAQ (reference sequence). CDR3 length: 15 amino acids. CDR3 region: CASSLLAGSMETQYF. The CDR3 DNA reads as TGTGCTAGCAGTTTATTAGCGGGGAGTATGGAGACCCAGTACTTC.